A selection of T cell receptor beta chains follows, all from one sample in a study of graft-versus-host responses after intestinal transplantation. Antigens of these TCRs are unknown. The table came from immunoSEQ multiplex PCR; TCRdb's copy has only in-frame clones and leaves some out. This table has around 100,000 clones, more than 75% appearing once. This specimen was unstimulated CD4+ T cells sorted from spleen or lymph node cells, taken before transplant. These receptors originate from a human donor who was the organ donor for an intestinal transplant. CDR3s include the opening cysteine and the closing phenylalanine or tryptophan.

>TRBJ2-7|TRBV6-5
CASRTPLADYEQYF
>TRBJ2-3|TRBV6-1
CASSDGQGRTDTQYF
>TRBJ1-1|TRBV6-5
CASSYGTVMNTEAFF
>TRBJ2-4|TRBV30
CAWAPVGGIQYF
>TRBJ1-5|TRBV18
CASSGGYNQPQHF
>TRBJ1-2|TRBV5-5
CASSLPGVITGGYTF
>TRBJ1-1|TRBV23-1
CASSGGRDAGTEAFF
>TRBJ1-2|TRBV5-1
CASSPGSGNYGYTF
>TRBJ2-1|TRBV7-3
CASSPRTGRTDEQFF
>TRBJ2-2|TRBV4-1
CASSQGRGQNTGELFF
>TRBJ1-1|TRBV28
CASSLVGVPNTEAFF
>TRBJ2-1|TRBV5-6
CASSPGAPREQFF
>TRBJ2-2|TRBV11-2
CASSSQRGAAGELFF
>TRBJ2-3|TRBV5-1
CASSPLSPGGTTDTQYF
>TRBJ2-3|TRBV2
CASKSGSTSTDTQYF
>TRBJ2-5|TRBV19
CASSTGLAGQTQYF
>TRBJ1-5|TRBV19
CASSIVGPLNQPQHF
>TRBJ2-5|TRBV25-1
CASNGGAPRQETQYF
>TRBJ2-3|TRBV5-1
CASSRNSADTQYF
>TRBJ2-2|TRBV5-6
CASSPQWTGIGELFF
>TRBJ2-2|TRBV5-1
CASSLKLQGSGELFF
>TRBJ1-3|TRBV10-3
CAIRDRDGRNTIYF
>TRBJ2-1|TRBV11-2
CASSLFSRGRGEQFF
>TRBJ2-7|TRBV2
CASSGQGITYEQYF
>TRBJ2-3|TRBV4-1
CASSQPLDTQYF
>TRBJ1-5|TRBV18
CASSPGSGQPQHF
>TRBJ1-4|TRBV5-6
CASSSPDRGGEKLFF
>TRBJ2-3|TRBV6-5
CASRSTSTDTQYF
>TRBJ2-1|TRBV7-3
CASSLGNGRSSYNEQFF
>TRBJ2-1|TRBV2
CASSEEGGWGKTSPGYNRFF
>TRBJ1-6|TRBV5-1
CASSFDRGSPLHF
>TRBJ1-2|TRBV7-2
CASSFYDRAYGYTF
>TRBJ2-1|TRBV28
CASSKGFAYNEQFF
>TRBJ1-2|TRBV5-1
CASSALGQDTNYGYTF
>TRBJ1-3|TRBV2
CASSGGVNSGNTIYF
>TRBJ2-3|TRBV7-7
CASSRSGGSDTQYF
>TRBJ2-5|TRBV7-3
CASSPLGQIQETQYF
>TRBJ2-7|TRBV5-1
CASSFDLGQKYF
>TRBJ1-6|TRBV6-6
CASSSDPYNSPLHF
>TRBJ1-2|TRBV21-1
CASSIGQDDGYTF
>TRBJ1-2|TRBV4-1
CASSQGDSNYGYTF
>TRBJ2-1|TRBV27
CASSPFSAALSYNEQFF
>-|TRBV7-3
CASSLGVSYEQYF
>TRBJ1-1|TRBV5-4
CASSRMQGAGTEAFF
>TRBJ2-7|TRBV11-1
CASSVGGVGSYEQYF
>TRBJ2-7|TRBV2
CASSAMVEQYF
>TRBJ1-2|TRBV18
CASSRGQGDGYTF
>TRBJ2-5|TRBV4-2
CASSHSSGGAEETQYF
>-|TRBV5-1
CASSLGSNEQYF
>TRBJ1-3|TRBV2
CASSVESSGNTIYF
>TRBJ2-1|TRBV19
CASSIGRVTGANEQFF
>TRBJ2-7|TRBV7-2
CASSLERTYEQYF
>TRBJ1-1|TRBV5-5
CASSFVVGQGAFF
>TRBJ1-5|TRBV6-5
CASSRGWNQPQHF
>TRBJ1-2|TRBV29-1
CSVDRGGNYGYTF
>TRBJ2-4|TRBV11-2
CASSSGGGALDIQYF